Listed below are T cell receptor beta chains from one sample, sequenced in a study of spatial heterogeneity in lung cancer. One entry per CDR3 protein, called by TCRdb with MiXCR from the 5' RACE reads. Found here are some 70,000 distinct CDR3 sequences, 13% of them singletons; the top ten hold roughly 6.9%. Material: PBMCs, obtained at surgery. The receptors derive from a male donor with early-stage non-small cell lung cancer. Each CDR3 is given with its conserved first and last residue. A D gene is named only where the DNA matches it firmly. Only part of the rows carry a size: once, few, many, or a class if the clone is expanded.

j_gene,v_gene,abundance,d_gene,CDR3aa,CDR3nt
TRBJ1-1,TRBV29-1,-,-,CSVVLNTEAFF,TGCAGCGTTGTTCTGAACACTGAAGCTTTCTTT
TRBJ1-6,TRBV10-3,few,-,CAWWGRNSPLHF,TGTGCCTGGTGGGGCAGGAATTCACCCCTCCACTTT
TRBJ2-7,TRBV12-3/TRBV12-4,many,-,CASSLYGTRSYEQYF,TGTGCCAGCAGTTTATATGGGACACGCTCCTACGAGCAGTACTTC
TRBJ1-1,TRBV6-1,few,TRBD1,CASSYTGVTEAFF,TGTGCCAGCAGCTATACAGGGGTAACTGAAGCTTTCTTT
TRBJ1-4,TRBV3-1,few,TRBD1,CASSQRRQGAPEKLFF,TGTGCCAGCAGCCAAAGGAGGCAGGGGGCGCCTGAAAAACTGTTTTTT
TRBJ1-1,TRBV25-1,-,TRBD1,CASSTYRGPNTEAFF,TGTGCCAGCAGTACTTACAGGGGACCGAACACTGAAGCTTTCTTT
TRBJ1-4,TRBV4-3,-,-,CASSWTTGREKLFF,TGCGCCAGCAGTTGGACAACCGGAAGGGAAAAACTGTTTTTT
TRBJ1-6,TRBV30,-,-,CAWKGELRGTPFPNSPLHF,TGTGCCTGGAAGGGAGAATTAAGGGGGACACCCTTCCCCAATTCACCCCTCCACTTT
TRBJ2-5,TRBV6-5,many,TRBD2,CASSSPGGGVGETQYF,TGTGCCAGCAGTTCTCCGGGGGGGGGCGTAGGAGAGACCCAGTACTTC
TRBJ2-5,TRBV6-2/TRBV6-3,few,-,CASSYGDAETQYF,TGTGCCAGCAGTTACGGGGACGCCGAGACCCAGTACTTC
TRBJ1-4,TRBV9,many,TRBD1,CASSGARTGVEKLFF,TGTGCCAGCAGCGGTGCCCGGACAGGGGTTGAAAAACTGTTTTTT
TRBJ1-3,TRBV14,-,-,CASSQDREAGNTIYF,TGTGCCAGCAGCCAAGATAGGGAGGCTGGAAACACCATATATTTT
TRBJ2-1,TRBV5-1,-,TRBD2,CASSSTAGLAGESEQFF,TGCGCCAGCAGCTCTACCGCGGGGCTAGCGGGAGAGAGTGAGCAGTTCTTC
TRBJ1-1,TRBV7-9,many,-,CASSLQEDTEAFF,TGTGCCAGCAGTCTACAGGAGGACACTGAAGCTTTCTTT
TRBJ1-2,TRBV29-1,many,-,CSVEGGVYGYTF,TGCAGCGTTGAGGGCGGGGTCTATGGCTACACCTTC
TRBJ1-3,TRBV7-2,many,-,CASSWRDTAGNTIYF,TGTGCCAGCAGTTGGCGGGACACTGCTGGAAACACCATATATTTT
TRBJ2-5,TRBV7-2,few,-,CASSPGVWETQYF,TGTGCCAGCAGCCCAGGGGTTTGGGAGACCCAGTACTTC
TRBJ1-3,TRBV4-1,once,TRBD1,CASSQEARGNTIYF,TGCGCCAGCAGCCAAGAAGCCAGGGGGAACACCATATATTTT
TRBJ2-3,TRBV6-5,-,-,CASSRLRSEQYF,TGTGCCAGCAGTCGACTCCGGAGTGAGCAGTATTTT
TRBJ2-1,TRBV6-5,few,TRBD1,CASSYSGGWDRRNEQFF,TGTGCCAGCAGTTACTCCGGGGGCTGGGACAGGCGCAATGAGCAGTTCTTC
TRBJ2-3,TRBV18,-,-,CASSEQIADDTDMQYF,TGTGCCAGCTCCGAACAAATAGCGGACGACACAGATATGCAGTATTTT
TRBJ2-5,TRBV29-1,many,-,CSVELQQETQYF,TGCAGCGTTGAACTGCAGCAAGAGACCCAGTACTTC
TRBJ2-7,TRBV29-1,many,TRBD1,CSVQTGAGEQYF,TGCAGCGTCCAGACAGGGGCCGGGGAGCAGTACTTC
TRBJ1-2,TRBV24-1,few,-,CATSDTNTVGYTF,TGTGCCACCAGTGACACCAACACCGTCGGCTACACCTTC
TRBJ2-1,TRBV12-3/TRBV12-4,many,-,CASSLERGSYNEQFF,TGTGCCAGCAGTTTAGAGAGAGGGTCCTACAATGAGCAGTTCTTC
TRBJ1-1,TRBV9,few,-,CASSVEGRGGTEAFF,TGTGCCAGCAGCGTAGAGGGCAGGGGAGGAACTGAAGCTTTCTTT